The source of this T cell receptor (beta chain) is a study of CD8+CD57+ T cells in acquired aplastic anemia. Study in general: Mean DNA quantity obtained from sorted CD4+ and CD8+ cells was around 3.2 ug.

Genomic DNA acted as the template from which TCR beta VDJ combination and CDR3 sequence profiling were carried out. TCRdb ran MiXCR on the reads and lists one entry per CDR3 protein. This sample carries roughly 160,000 distinct CDR3 sequences, 47% of them seen once, and the ten largest clones take approximately 3%. The sequenced patients had an expansion of CD8+CD57+ cells seen by flow cytometry. No therapy was given to patients before blood sampling. Study results and caveats: CD8+ Simpson's diversity did not differ significantly between patients and controls. Patients and controls had in common approximately 29 CD8+ CDR3 sequences.

A remark on this clonotype: The antigen remains unidentified.

Germline CDR1 and CDR2: SQVTM and ANQGSEA. With 4 bases removed from V and 2 bases from J, the gap between germline ends came to 24 bases. The CDR3 contains 17 residues. This clonotype originated in a human donor with aplastic anemia. What was sequenced was sorted CD4+, CD8+, or CD8+CD57+ T cells (not recorded which) from PBMCs. V usage is TRBV29-1 and J usage is TRBJ2-7, with D possibly being TRBD1 or TRBD2 (5 bases each). DNA for the CDR3: TGCAGCGTTGTTGGGAGTAGGCCCGGGACGTTGACCTACGAGCAGTACTTC. Translated, it gives CSVVGSRPGTLTYEQYF.